This is a list of T cell receptor beta chains from one sample in a study of T-cell memory formation after mild COVID-19. From the 5' RACE reads, TCRdb called clonotypes with MiXCR, one entry per CDR3 protein. The data contain 550,000 to 650,000 distinct CDR3 sequences, roughly 17% of them seen just once; the ten biggest clones take up 8.1%. Sample: PBMCs or a T cell subset sorted from them (not recorded which). Receptors were obtained from an adult woman who had mild COVID-19 (a few samples of this study predate the infection). Cell type and time point are not known. Both conserved end residues are part of each CDR3. A D gene is named only where the DNA matches it firmly. Not every row has a clone size; where given, it reads once, few, many or a size class.

few	TRBV29-1	TRBD1	TRBJ2-1	CSSTGPYNEQFF	TGCAGCTCGACAGGGCCCTACAATGAGCAGTTCTTC
-	TRBV28	-	TRBJ2-5	CASSRAAIRPGETQYF	TGTGCCAGCAGCAGAGCTGCGATACGCCCAGGGGAGACCCAGTACTTC
few	TRBV4-1	TRBD1	TRBJ1-1	CASSQGTGLEAFF	TGCGCCAGCAGCCAAGGGACAGGACTTGAAGCTTTCTTT
many	TRBV5-4	-	TRBJ2-1	CASRTGTDYNEQFF	TGTGCCAGCAGAACCGGGACGGACTACAATGAGCAGTTCTTC
few	TRBV6-5	TRBD1	TRBJ1-1	CASSQLQGAVGTEAFF	TGTGCCAGCAGTCAACTACAGGGGGCGGTGGGCACTGAAGCTTTCTTT
-	TRBV7-8	TRBD1	TRBJ2-3	CASSLRTGLTDTQYF	TGTGCCAGCAGTCTTAGGACAGGGCTCACAGATACGCAGTATTTT
-	TRBV7-2	TRBD1	TRBJ1-1	CASSRGQGLTTEAFF	TGTGCCAGCAGCCGGGGACAGGGTCTGACGACTGAAGCTTTCTTT
-	TRBV5-1	-	TRBJ2-3	CASSTGAGDIDTQYF	TGCGCCAGCAGCACCGGTGCAGGGGACATAGATACGCAGTATTTT
few	TRBV7-9	-	TRBJ1-1	CASRDPRGENTEAFF	TGTGCCAGCAGAGACCCCAGGGGTGAGAACACTGAAGCTTTCTTT
many	TRBV7-9	TRBD1	TRBJ2-7	CASSSRTGGITTYEQYF	TGTGCCAGCAGCTCCCGGACAGGGGGCATTACTACCTACGAGCAGTACTTC
few	TRBV7-2	-	TRBJ2-7	CASSRWTAYEQYF	TGTGCCAGCAGCCGTTGGACGGCCTACGAGCAGTACTTC
few	TRBV12-3/TRBV12-4	-	TRBJ2-7	CASSPGGGSAEQYF	TGTGCCAGCAGCCCGGGGGGCGGGTCGGCCGAGCAGTACTTC
-	TRBV29-1	-	TRBJ2-7	CSVEGSRGRTYEQYF	TGCAGCGTTGAAGGATCCAGGGGCCGGACCTACGAGCAGTACTTC
-	TRBV5-5	-	TRBJ2-2	CASAAGKRTGELFF	TGTGCCAGCGCGGCGGGGAAGAGGACCGGGGAGCTGTTTTTT
-	TRBV24-1	-	TRBJ2-1	CATSLTNYNEQFF	TGTGCCACCAGTTTGACCAATTACAATGAGCAGTTCTTC
-	TRBV9	-	TRBJ1-2	CASSGEDPREGSFYGYTF	TGTGCCAGCAGCGGGGAGGACCCCCGAGAGGGTTCTTTCTATGGCTACACCTTC
few	TRBV7-8	-	TRBJ1-5	CASSTGSGNQPQHF	TGTGCCAGCAGCACCGGGTCGGGCAATCAGCCCCAGCATTTT
many	TRBV7-9	-	TRBJ1-1	CASSPEWGTEAFF	TGTGCCAGCAGCCCCGAGTGGGGCACTGAAGCTTTCTTT
few	TRBV2	-	TRBJ2-3	CASRVGRGPLKHDTQYF	TGTGCCAGCAGGGTGGGCCGGGGGCCCCTTAAACATGATACGCAGTATTTT
-	TRBV28	TRBD1	TRBJ2-5	CASNDRGKETQYF	TGTGCCAGCAACGACAGGGGTAAAGAGACCCAGTACTTC
many	TRBV20-1	-	TRBJ2-7	CSARSRRFYEQYF	TGCAGTGCTAGGTCGAGGCGATTCTACGAGCAGTACTTC
few	TRBV21-1	-	TRBJ2-7	CASSKGEDRGRTHSYEQYF	TGTGCCAGCAGCAAAGGTGAGGACAGGGGGCGGACCCACTCCTACGAGCAGTACTTC
-	TRBV6-6	TRBD1	TRBJ1-2	CASSWGTGLLTGYTF	TGTGCCAGCAGTTGGGGGACAGGACTTTTGACCGGCTACACCTTC
-	TRBV5-4	TRBD1	TRBJ1-6	CASRIQGASNSPLHF	TGTGCCAGCCGAATACAGGGGGCGTCGAATTCACCCCTCCACTTT
-	TRBV5-6	TRBD1	TRBJ2-5	CASSKDRGETQYF	TGTGCCAGCAGCAAGGACAGGGGGGAGACCCAGTACTTC
many	TRBV7-9	-	TRBJ1-1	CASSLETENTEAFF	TGTGCCAGCAGCTTAGAGACAGAGAACACTGAAGCTTTCTTT
many	TRBV7-8	TRBD2	TRBJ2-7	CASSLAVAGGPRTYEQYF	TGTGCCAGCAGCTTAGCTGTAGCGGGAGGGCCGCGTACCTACGAGCAGTACTTC